A selection of T cell receptor beta chains follows, all from one sample in a study of identical twins. TCRdb redid the calling of the 5' RACE reads with MiXCR, one entry per CDR3 protein. This sample has a few hundred thousand distinct CDR3 sequences, with around 12% found just once. These sequences were also reported in another study, on yellow fever vaccine responses in identical twins.

The sequenced sample was CD8+ T cells sorted from blood. These receptors all stem from a woman younger than 30 in good health. Both conserved end residues are part of each CDR3. D genes are given only for firm matches. The listing skips clone size in some rows; elsewhere it reads once, few, many or a size class.

TRBJ2-5,.,.,TRBV4-1,CASSQGSGALETQYF,TGCGCCAGCAGCCAAGGATCAGGGGCTCTGGAGACCCAGTACTTC
TRBJ2-1,.,.,TRBV28,CASSLSRPPGGGEQFF,TGTGCCAGCAGTTTATCCCGACCCCCAGGAGGCGGTGAGCAGTTCTTC
TRBJ2-5,.,.,TRBV19,CASSTSPQETQYF,TGTGCCAGTAGTACCTCCCCCCAAGAGACCCAGTACTTC
TRBJ2-5,few,TRBD2,TRBV3-1,CASSQWTSGSLETQYF,TGTGCCAGCAGCCAATGGACTAGCGGGAGCCTTGAGACCCAGTACTTC
TRBJ2-5,once,TRBD2,TRBV20-1,CSARDLASGGASLETQYF,TGCAGTGCTAGAGATCTGGCTAGCGGGGGGGCCTCCTTGGAGACCCAGTACTTC
TRBJ2-1,.,TRBD2,TRBV2,CASSEIIAGSTRENEQFF,TGTGCCAGCAGTGAGATAATAGCGGGATCCACCAGGGAGAATGAGCAGTTCTTC
TRBJ2-5,.,.,TRBV5-5,CASSFDRGDSPQETQYF,TGTGCCAGCAGCTTCGACCGCGGGGACAGCCCCCAAGAGACCCAGTACTTC
TRBJ2-3,few,.,TRBV4-2,CASSQETASPTDTQYF,TGTGCCAGCAGCCAAGAGACCGCCTCCCCCACAGATACGCAGTATTTT
TRBJ2-7,.,TRBD2,TRBV29-1,CSVVAGAGQYF,TGCAGCGTTGTAGCGGGAGCCGGGCAGTACTTC
TRBJ2-3,many,.,TRBV5-1,CASSATRYPSDITDTQYF,TGCGCCAGCAGCGCCACGCGGTATCCTAGCGATATCACAGATACGCAGTATTTT
TRBJ1-2,many,.,TRBV9,CASRSGAGYTF,TGTGCCAGCCGTTCAGGGGCCGGCTACACCTTC
TRBJ2-3,.,TRBD2,TRBV3-1,CASSQAGGGVTDTQYF,TGTGCCAGCAGCCAAGCGGGCGGGGGGGTGACAGATACGCAGTATTTT
TRBJ2-3,many,.,TRBV20-1,CSVRGARTFADTQYF,TGCAGTGTTCGAGGGGCCAGAACGTTCGCAGATACGCAGTATTTT
TRBJ2-3,.,.,TRBV5-1,CASSFDGRVTDTQYF,TGCGCCAGCAGCTTCGACGGGAGAGTCACAGATACGCAGTATTTT
TRBJ2-7,few,.,TRBV11-3,CASSLEWTYEQYF,TGTGCCAGCAGCTTAGAGTGGACCTACGAGCAGTACTTC
TRBJ2-1,many,.,TRBV5-1,CASSLTGGPYNEQFF,TGCGCCAGCAGCTTAACGGGGGGCCCCTACAATGAGCAGTTCTTC
TRBJ2-3,few,TRBD2,TRBV4-1,CASSQVAGLDTQYF,TGCGCCAGCAGCCAAGTAGCGGGGTTAGATACGCAGTATTTT
TRBJ2-7,.,TRBD2,TRBV28,CASSLGTSGEYEQYF,TGTGCCAGCAGCCTCGGGACTAGCGGGGAATACGAGCAGTACTTC
TRBJ1-5,few,.,TRBV4-1,CASSQGQLNQPQHF,TGCGCCAGCAGCCAAGGACAGCTCAATCAGCCCCAGCATTTT
TRBJ2-3,few,.,TRBV12-3/TRBV12-4,CASSPVADRSTDTQYF,TGTGCCAGCAGCCCCGTCGCAGACAGGAGCACAGATACGCAGTATTTT
TRBJ2-2,few,.,TRBV4-1,CASSHRSGGMTGELFF,TGCGCCAGCAGCCACCGATCTGGGGGCATGACCGGGGAGCTGTTTTTT
TRBJ2-5,many,.,TRBV11-2,CASSLVGQSETQYF,TGTGCCAGCAGCTTAGTTGGACAGAGCGAGACCCAGTACTTC
TRBJ1-4,few,TRBD1,TRBV4-1,CASARDRGNEKLFF,TGCGCCAGCGCCCGGGACAGGGGTAATGAAAAACTGTTTTTT
TRBJ2-2,.,.,TRBV23-1,CASSRRGQPAGELFF,TGCGCCAGCAGTCGGCGGGGGCAGCCCGCCGGGGAGCTGTTTTTT
TRBJ2-5,.,TRBD1,TRBV15,CATSPQDREKTQYF,TGTGCCACCAGCCCCCAGGACAGGGAAAAGACCCAGTACTTC
TRBJ2-3,.,TRBD2,TRBV2,CASRNAGGSDTQYF,TGTGCCAGCCGGAACGCGGGAGGCTCAGATACGCAGTATTTT
TRBJ2-3,few,TRBD1,TRBV2,CASNPGGTGGSSTDTQYF,TGTGCCAGCAACCCAGGCGGGACAGGGGGTTCTAGCACAGATACGCAGTATTTT